These 13 T cell receptor beta chains were sequenced from one sample in a study of T cell responses to AZD1222 COVID-19 vaccine. This table comes from immunoSEQ multiplex PCR, and its TCRdb copy is limited to in-frame clones, with some not included. The table lists around 270,000 clones, almost 95% of them singletons. Sequencing used peripheral blood, obtained 28 days after the second AZD1222 dose. Receptor source: an adult who received the AZD1222 COVID-19 vaccine.

The CDR3 loop is CASSFQGGLTGELFF. The CDR3 nucleotides are TGCGCCAGCAGCTTTCAGGGGGGGCTCACCGGGGAGCTGTTTTTT. This chain joins TRBV5-1 and TRBJ2-2; D might be TRBD1 or TRBD2, each matching 7 bases. The CDR3 runs 15 residues. The V gene's germline CDR1 is SGHRS and CDR2 YFSETQ. Deletions cut 2 bases from V and 4 bases from J, with 12 bases between.

V gene TRBV6-5 combines with J gene TRBJ1-1; D uncertain. The germline V gene encodes CDR1 MNHEY and CDR2 SVGAGI. The V end was cut by 5 bases, the J end by 7 bases, with 14 bases between. The CDR3 consists of 13 residues. The CDR3 coding sequence is TGTGCCAGCAGTCCCACTCGGGCGGATGAAGCTTTCTTT. As protein: CASSPTRADEAFF.

The V gene is TRBV27, the J gene TRBJ2-3; D may be TRBD1 or TRBD2 (5 bases each). This CDR3 region has 12 residues. V lost 6 bases and J 6 bases, leaving 10 bases between the germline ends. CDR1 is MNHEY, CDR2 SMNVEV, per germline (reference sequence). CDR3 protein: CASRGVGDTQYF. CDR3 sequence (DNA): TGTGCCAGCAGGGGGGTGGGGGATACGCAGTATTTT.

V gene TRBV30 combines with J gene TRBJ1-1; tentative D call: TRBD1 (5 bases). V shed 5 bases and J shed 4 bases, with 8 bases lying between them. The CDR3 has 11 amino acids. From germline, CDR1 is GTSNPN and CDR2 SVGIG (reference sequence). CDR3 bases: TGTGCCTGGGTAAGGGGCACTGAAGCTTTCTTT. Residues: CAWVRGTEAFF.

This clone appeared a single time. The CDR3 is CASSPRGVNEKLFF. In DNA, the CDR3 is TGTGCCAGTAGTCCCCGGGGCGTCAATGAAAAACTGTTTTTT. The chain uses TRBV19 and TRBJ1-4; weak D call: TRBD1 (5 bases). Germline CDR1 and CDR2: LNHDA and SQIVND (reference sequence). This CDR3 is 14 amino acids long. V was shortened by 5 bases and J by 5 bases, with 12 bases between the two germline ends.

The gene calls are TRBV2 and TRBJ2-7; TRBD2 matches 7 bases. Losses at the gene ends were 6 bases for V and 5 bases for J; bases not matched to a gene: 7. Germline lookup yields CDR1 SNHLY and CDR2 FYNNEI. This CDR3 comprises 13 residues. CDR3 in amino acids: CASRRGTPNEQYF. The DNA of the CDR3 is TGTGCCAGCAGGCGGGGGACCCCCAACGAGCAGTACTTC.

The chain joins TRBV15 to TRBJ2-7; D unresolved. Trimming took 4 bases from V and 2 from J, leaving 9 bases between them. CDR3 length: 13 amino acids. Germline lookup yields CDR1 LNHNV and CDR2 YYDKDF (reference sequence). The CDR3 reads CATSTGHAYEQYF. CDR3 coding DNA: TGTGCCACCAGCACAGGTCACGCCTACGAGCAGTACTTC.

V is TRBV11-3 and J is TRBJ2-1, with TRBD2 identical over 11 bases. There are 16 residues in the CDR3. The trim removed 3 bases at V and 4 bases at J, leaving 5 bases unmatched. Germline V gene sequence: CDR1 SGHNT, CDR2 YENEEA. In nucleotides, the CDR3 is TGTGCCAGCAGCTTTTCTCCTAGCGGGAGGTACAATGAGCAGTTCTTC. Amino acids: CASSFSPSGRYNEQFF.

The CDR3 sequence: CASSSSKGTSGTGELFF. The CDR3 nucleotides read TGTGCCAGTAGTTCCTCAAAGGGGACTAGCGGAACCGGGGAGCTGTTTTTT. The genes are TRBV19 and TRBJ2-2; 11 bases align to TRBD2. CDR1 is LNHDA and CDR2 is SQIVND in the germline V gene (reference sequence). The CDR3 spans 17 residues. Trimming removed 5 bases from V and 5 bases from J; junction bases left unmatched: 10.

This sequence joins TRBV5-1 and TRBJ2-2; D is ambiguous. The CDR3 totals 15 residues. V was trimmed by 1 base and J by 2 bases, leaving 9 bases between them. In germline, CDR1 is SGHRS, CDR2 YFSETQ. CDR3 DNA: TGCGCCAGCAGCTTGTCAGCCCGAAACACCGGGGAGCTGTTTTTT. This gives the protein CASSLSARNTGELFF.

V and J are TRBV5-1 and TRBJ1-6, with D possibly being TRBD1 (5 bases). Trimming shortened V by 3 bases and J by 14 bases, and 18 bases separated the two germline ends. Germline assignment: CDR1 SGHRS and CDR2 YFSETQ. This CDR3 is built from 14 residues. CDR3 in amino acids: CASSSGGGSTTLHF. The DNA for the CDR3 is TGCGCCAGCAGCTCAGGCGGGGGGTCGACTACCCTCCACTTT.

The chain joins TRBV24-1 to TRBJ2-2, with a tentative D call TRBD2 (5 bases). The CDR3 spans 15 residues. CDR1 is KGHDR, CDR2 SFDVKD, per germline. Trimming stripped 8 bases from V and 0 bases from J, with 12 bases between. The CDR3 sequence: CATTPGGSNTGELFF. For the CDR3, the DNA is TGTGCCACCACCCCCGGCGGGTCGAACACCGGGGAGCTGTTTTTT.

V and J are TRBV6-5 and TRBJ1-1, with TRBD1 matching over 8 bases. The CDR3 contains 14 residues. Germline V lookup: CDR1 MNHEY, CDR2 SVGAGI. J lost 5 bases, V lost 4 bases, and 6 bases had no gene match. CDR3 DNA sequence: TGTGCCAGCAGTTCCCAGGGGGCAGGGACTGAAGCTTTCTTT. This codes for CASSSQGAGTEAFF.